This T cell receptor beta chain was captured by sequencing in a study of Ad26.COV2.S vaccination and SARS-CoV-2 variants. Sequencing used immunoSEQ multiplex PCR; TCRdb keeps in-frame clones, though not all of them. The sample lists 300,000 to 400,000 clones, 80% to 90% seen once, with 5% in the top ten. Study findings and constraints: Spike-specific responses of CD8+ and CD4+ T cells were reported to display substantial breadth after vaccination. For non-spike TCRs, breadth in vaccine recipients resembled that in placebo recipients. Recipients given vaccine exceeded placebo recipients in spike-specific TCR breadth.

Comment on this clone: What it binds is not known.

Indicated treatment: some 20 received Ad26.COV2.S at low or high dose, single or two shots; roughly five received placebo; per-sample allocation not given. Material that was analyzed had been drawn on day 63 after the first vaccine or placebo injection. It was an adult aged 18-55 years in Boston who was the donor. The input for sequencing was peripheral blood, taken in a trial of Ad26.COV2.S vaccine versus placebo. This TCR derives from a person between 18 and 60 years old who received the Ad26.COV2.S COVID-19 vaccine or a placebo.

The CDR3 DNA is TGTGCCAGCAGTGAAGCCGGGACAACCCAAGAGACCCAGTACTTC. Protein sequence: CASSEAGTTQETQYF. The chain has TRBV13 and TRBJ2-5, with D possibly being TRBD1 (6 bases). Germline CDR1 and CDR2: PRHDT and FYEKMQ (reference sequence). The CDR3 consists of 15 residues. With 6 bases removed from V and 1 base from J, the gap between germline ends came to 15 bases.